This entry concerns a single T cell receptor beta chain. Generated by immunoSEQ multiplex PCR, the TCRdb table keeps only in-frame clones and is missing some. The table records around 40,000 clones, 79% of them present only once. This entry comes from a study of blood T cell repertoires in COVID-19. Study details: Acute and convalescent COVID-19 specimens originated in the United States, Italy and Spain.

The CDR3 spans 16 residues. V gave up 1 base and J gave up 2 bases; unmatched junction bases: 2. Germline CDR1 KGHSH, CDR2 LQKENI. The origin of this receptor is a man between 70 and 80 years old with acute or convalescent COVID-19. This sequence joins TRBV18 and TRBJ2-1; 10 positions match TRBD1. Material for sequencing was peripheral blood. The DNA of the CDR3 is TGTGCCAGCTCACCACAAGGGACAGGGGCCTACAATGAGCAGTTCTTC. This sequence encodes CASSPQGTGAYNEQFF.